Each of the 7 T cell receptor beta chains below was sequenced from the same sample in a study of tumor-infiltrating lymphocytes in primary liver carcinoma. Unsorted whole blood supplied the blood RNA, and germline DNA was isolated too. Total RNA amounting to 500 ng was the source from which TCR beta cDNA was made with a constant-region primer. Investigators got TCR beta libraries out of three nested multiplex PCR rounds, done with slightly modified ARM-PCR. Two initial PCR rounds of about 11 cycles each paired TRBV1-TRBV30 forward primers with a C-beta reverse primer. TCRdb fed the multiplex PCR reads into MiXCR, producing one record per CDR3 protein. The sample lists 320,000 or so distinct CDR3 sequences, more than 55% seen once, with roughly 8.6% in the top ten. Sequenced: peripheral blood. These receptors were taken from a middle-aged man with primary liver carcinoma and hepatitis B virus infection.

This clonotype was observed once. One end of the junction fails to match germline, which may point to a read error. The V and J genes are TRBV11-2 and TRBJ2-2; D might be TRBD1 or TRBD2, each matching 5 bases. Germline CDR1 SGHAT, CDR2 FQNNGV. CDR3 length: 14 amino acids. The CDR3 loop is CVSSAGANTGKLFF. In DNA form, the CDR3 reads TGTGTCAGTTCAGCCGGGGCAAACACCGGGAAGCTGTTTTTT.

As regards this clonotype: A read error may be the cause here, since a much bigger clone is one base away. CDR3 loop: CSVGDGILGTQYF. The CDR3, as DNA: TGCAGCGTGGGGGATGGAATCTTAGGGACCCAGTACTTC. The chain carries TRBV29-1 and TRBJ2-5, with D possibly called TRBD1 or TRBD2 (5 bases each). The CDR3 is made up of 13 amino acids. Germline CDR1 is SQVTM and CDR2 is ANQGSEA. V was shortened by 6 bases and J by 7 bases, with 18 bases between the two germline ends. The variable domain in full, with the rest retrieved from reference TRBV29-1 and TRBJ2-5, is SAVISQKPSRDICQRGTSLTIQCQVDSQVTMMFWYRQQPGQSLTLIATANQGSEATYESGFVIDKFPISRPNLTFSTLTVSNMSPEDSSIYLCSVGDGILGTQYFGPGTRLLVL.

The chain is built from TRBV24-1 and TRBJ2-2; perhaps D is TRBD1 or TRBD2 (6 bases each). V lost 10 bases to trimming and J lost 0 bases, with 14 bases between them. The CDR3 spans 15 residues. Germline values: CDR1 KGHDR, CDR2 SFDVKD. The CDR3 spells CATSSGGANTGELFF. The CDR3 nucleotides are TGTGCCACGAGTTCCGGGGGCGCGAACACCGGGGAGCTGTTTTTT.

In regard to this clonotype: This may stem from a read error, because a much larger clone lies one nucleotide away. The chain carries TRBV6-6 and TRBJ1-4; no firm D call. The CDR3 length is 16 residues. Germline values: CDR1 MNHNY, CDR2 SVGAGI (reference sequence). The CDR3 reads CTSSSLPSATNEKLFF. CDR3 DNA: TGTACCAGCAGTTCCCTACCCTCGGCAACTAATGAAAAACTGTTTTTT.

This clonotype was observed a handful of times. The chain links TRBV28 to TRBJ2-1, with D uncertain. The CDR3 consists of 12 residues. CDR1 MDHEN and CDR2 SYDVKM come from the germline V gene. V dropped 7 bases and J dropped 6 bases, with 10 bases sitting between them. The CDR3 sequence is CASTGQSNEQFF. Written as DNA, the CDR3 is TGTGCCAGCACCGGTCAATCCAATGAGCAGTTCTTC. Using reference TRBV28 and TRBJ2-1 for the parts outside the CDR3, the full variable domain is DVKVTQSSRYLVKRTGEKVFLECVQDMDHENMFWYRQDPGLGLRLIYFSYDVKMKEKGDIPEGYSVSREKKERFSLILESASTNQTSMYLCASTGQSNEQFFGPGTRLTVL.

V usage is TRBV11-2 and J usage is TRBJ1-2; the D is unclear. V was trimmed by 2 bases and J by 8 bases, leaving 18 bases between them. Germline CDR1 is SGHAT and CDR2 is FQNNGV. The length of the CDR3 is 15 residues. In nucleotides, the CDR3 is TGTGCCAGCAGCTTAAATTCACTCTCTACTAGGGGCTACACCTTC. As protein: CASSLNSLSTRGYTF.

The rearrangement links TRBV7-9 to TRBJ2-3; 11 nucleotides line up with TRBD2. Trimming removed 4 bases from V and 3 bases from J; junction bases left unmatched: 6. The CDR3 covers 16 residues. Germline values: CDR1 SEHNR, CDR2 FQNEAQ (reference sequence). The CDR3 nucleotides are TGTGCCAGCAGCTCGCCACTAGCGGGAGAAACAGATACGCAGTATTTT. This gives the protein CASSSPLAGETDTQYF.